These 8 T cell receptor beta chains originate from one sample sequenced in a study of Ad26.COV2.S vaccination and SARS-CoV-2 variants. TCRdb keeps only in-frame clones here, not all; method: immunoSEQ multiplex PCR. Of 440,000 or so clones listed, 89% were seen once; the top ten hold about 1.7%. Treatment specified: around 19 received Ad26.COV2.S at low or high dose, single or two shots; 5 received placebo; per-sample allocation not given. Repertoires come from day 63 after the first vaccine or placebo injection. This specimen was peripheral blood, taken in a trial of Ad26.COV2.S vaccine versus placebo. These receptors were collected from a person between 18 and 60 years old who received the Ad26.COV2.S COVID-19 vaccine or a placebo.

The chain recombines TRBV4-2 with TRBJ2-3; the D gene is possibly TRBD1 (5 bases). V was clipped by 2 bases and J by 2 bases, with 11 bases between them. The CDR3 extends over 15 amino acids. Germline V gene data show CDR1 as LGHNA and CDR2 as YNFKEQ. CDR3 sequence reads: CASSQKTELTDTQYF. The CDR3, as DNA: TGTGCCAGCAGCCAAAAGACAGAGCTCACAGATACGCAGTATTTT.

The rearrangement joins TRBV6-2 or TRBV6-3 to TRBJ2-2; tentatively, D is TRBD2 (6 bases). Germline CDR1 reads MNHEY; CDR2 reads SVGEGT. The ends were cut back, 5 bases at V and 5 bases at J, with 15 bases in the middle. This CDR3 comprises 15 residues. CDR3 nucleotide sequence: TGTGCCAGCAGTCAGTGGAGGGGATTGACCGGGGAGCTGTTTTTT. It is translated as CASSQWRGLTGELFF.

The V call is TRBV2, the J call TRBJ1-1; perhaps TRBD1 as D (5 bases). CDR3 length equals 14 residues. Per germline, CDR1 SNHLY and CDR2 FYNNEI. Trimming pared 4 bases from V and 10 bases from J, leaving 19 bases between. Written as DNA, the CDR3 is TGTGCCAGCAGTGCCGAATTGAGGGGAAGGCGAGCTTTCTTT. It specifies CASSAELRGRRAFF.

The chain uses TRBV4-1 and TRBJ2-3; 7 bases line up with TRBD2. The ends lost 8 bases at V and 0 bases at J; junction bases unmatched: 8. The CDR3 length is 15 residues. Germline V gene lookup returns CDR1 MGHRA and CDR2 YSYEKL. This chain's CDR3 is CASCYGTTSTDTQYF. In nucleotides, the CDR3 is TGCGCCAGCTGCTATGGGACTACTAGCACAGATACGCAGTATTTT.

V usage is TRBV5-4 and J usage is TRBJ1-1, with D maybe TRBD1 (5 bases). Germline values: CDR1 SGHNT, CDR2 YYREEE (reference sequence). The CDR3 totals 14 residues. Trimming removed 4 bases from V and 4 bases from J, with 14 bases in between. CDR3 in amino acids: CASSHAGSGTEAFF. In DNA form, the CDR3 reads TGTGCCAGCAGCCATGCAGGGAGCGGCACTGAAGCTTTCTTT.

The count of this clone is one. The CDR3 spells CASSTDSSGANVLTF. The CDR3 region has the DNA TGTGCCAGCAGTACCGACAGCTCTGGGGCCAACGTCCTGACTTTC. The chain recombines TRBV27 with TRBJ2-6; D perhaps matches TRBD1 (5 bases). CDR1 is MNHEY, CDR2 SMNVEV, per germline (reference sequence). The CDR3 sequence is 15 residues long. Trimming removed 5 bases at V and 0 bases at J, with 8 bases between.

The table lists this clone with a few counts. The V and J genes are TRBV30 and TRBJ2-7; D remains unclear. CDR1 GTSNPN and CDR2 SVGIG come from the germline V gene (reference sequence). There are 13 residues in the CDR3. Trimming took off 2 bases at V and 3 bases at J, with 11 bases between the two ends. In DNA, the CDR3 is TGTGCCTGGAGTTACCGGACCCACTACGAGCAGTACTTC. Encoded protein: CAWSYRTHYEQYF.

The V and J genes are TRBV10-3 and TRBJ1-2; D is possibly TRBD1 (6 bases). The CDR3 consists of 14 residues. With 4 bases removed from V and 5 bases from J, the gap between germline ends came to 14 bases. Germline CDR1 ENHRY, CDR2 SYGVKD. The CDR3 sequence: CAISGARGSYGYTF. The DNA for the CDR3 is TGTGCCATCAGTGGGGCCAGGGGTAGTTATGGCTACACCTTC.